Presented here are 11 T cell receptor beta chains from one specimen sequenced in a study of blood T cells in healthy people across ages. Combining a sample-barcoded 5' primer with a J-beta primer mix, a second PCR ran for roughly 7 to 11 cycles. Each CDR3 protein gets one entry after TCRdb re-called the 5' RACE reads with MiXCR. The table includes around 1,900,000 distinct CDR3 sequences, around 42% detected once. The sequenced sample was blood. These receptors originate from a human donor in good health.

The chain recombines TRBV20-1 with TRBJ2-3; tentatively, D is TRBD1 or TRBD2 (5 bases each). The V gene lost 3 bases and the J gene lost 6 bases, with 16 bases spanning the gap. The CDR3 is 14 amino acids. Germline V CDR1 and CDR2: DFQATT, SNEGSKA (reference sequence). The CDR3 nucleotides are TGCAGTGCTAGTGGCCGGGGCCACCTGGATACGCAGTATTTT. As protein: CSASGRGHLDTQYF.

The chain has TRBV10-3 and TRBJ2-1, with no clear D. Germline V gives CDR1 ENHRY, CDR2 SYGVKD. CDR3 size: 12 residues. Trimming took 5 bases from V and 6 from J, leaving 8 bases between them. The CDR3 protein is CAISYHSNEQFF. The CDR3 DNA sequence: TGTGCCATCAGTTATCACTCCAATGAGCAGTTCTTC.

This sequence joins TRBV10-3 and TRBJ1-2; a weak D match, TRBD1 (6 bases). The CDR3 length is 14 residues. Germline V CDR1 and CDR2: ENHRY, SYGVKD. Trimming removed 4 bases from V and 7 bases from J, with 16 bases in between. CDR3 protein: CAISGGAPRGGYTF. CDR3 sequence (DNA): TGTGCCATCAGTGGGGGGGCCCCACGCGGTGGCTACACCTTC.

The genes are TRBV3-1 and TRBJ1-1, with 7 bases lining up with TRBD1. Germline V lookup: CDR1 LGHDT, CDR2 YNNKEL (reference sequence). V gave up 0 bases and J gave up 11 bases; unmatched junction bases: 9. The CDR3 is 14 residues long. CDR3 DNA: TGTGCCAGCAGCCAAGACGGAGGGGGCCTGAGGGCTTTCTTT. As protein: CASSQDGGGLRAFF.

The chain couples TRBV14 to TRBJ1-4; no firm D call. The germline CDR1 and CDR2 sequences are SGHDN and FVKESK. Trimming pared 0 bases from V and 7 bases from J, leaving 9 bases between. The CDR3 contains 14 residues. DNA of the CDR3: TGTGCCAGCAGCCAAGATGATCGGTTTGAAAAACTGTTTTTT. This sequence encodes CASSQDDRFEKLFF.

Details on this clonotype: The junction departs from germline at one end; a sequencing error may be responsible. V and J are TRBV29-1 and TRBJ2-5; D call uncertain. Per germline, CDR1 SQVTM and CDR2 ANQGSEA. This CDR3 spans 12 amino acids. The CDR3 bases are TGCAGCGTTGAGGGGTACCAAGAGACCCGGTACTTC. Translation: CSVEGYQETRYF.

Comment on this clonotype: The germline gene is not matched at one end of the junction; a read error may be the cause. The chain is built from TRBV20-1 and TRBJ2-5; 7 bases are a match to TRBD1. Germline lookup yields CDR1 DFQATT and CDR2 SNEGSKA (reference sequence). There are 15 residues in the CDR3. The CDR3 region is CSARGPTGQQETQYF. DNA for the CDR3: TGCAGTGCGAGAGGCCCAACGGGACAGCAAGAGACCCAGTACTTC.

CDR3 nucleotide sequence: TGTGCCAGCAGTTACTCACCGGGTACCTACAATGAGCAGTTCTTC. The encoded protein is CASSYSPGTYNEQFF. The chain recombines TRBV6-6 with TRBJ2-1; D call uncertain. Deletions cut 0 bases from V and 2 bases from J, with 8 bases between. The CDR3 runs to 15 residues. Germline-derived CDR1 and CDR2 are MNHNY and SVGAGI (reference sequence).

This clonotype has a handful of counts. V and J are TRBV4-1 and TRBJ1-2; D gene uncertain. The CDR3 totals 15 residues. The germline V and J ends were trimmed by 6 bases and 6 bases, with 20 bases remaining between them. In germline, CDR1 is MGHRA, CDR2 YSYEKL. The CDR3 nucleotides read TGCGCCAGCAGTCGCTTCAGTGGACGTCGAGATGGCTACACCTTC. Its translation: CASSRFSGRRDGYTF.

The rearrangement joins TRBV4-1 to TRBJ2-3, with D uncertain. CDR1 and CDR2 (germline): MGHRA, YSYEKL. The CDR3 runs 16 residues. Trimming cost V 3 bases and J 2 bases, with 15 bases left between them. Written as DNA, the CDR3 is TGCGCCAGCAGCCAGCTCAGACACTGGCCCACAGATACGCAGTATTTT. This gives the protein CASSQLRHWPTDTQYF.

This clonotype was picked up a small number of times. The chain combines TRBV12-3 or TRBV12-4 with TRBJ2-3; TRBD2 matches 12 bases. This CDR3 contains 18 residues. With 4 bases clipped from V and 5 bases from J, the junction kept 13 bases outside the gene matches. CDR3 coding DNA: TGTGCCAGCAGTTATAACCCTGGACTAGCGGGGCTTGGAGATACGCAGTATTTT. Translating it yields CASSYNPGLAGLGDTQYF.